The sample holds one count of the clone carrying this T cell receptor (beta chain). This record belongs to a study of blood T cell repertoires in COVID-19. The V gene end was trimmed by 7 bases and the J gene end by 4 bases; junction bases not matched to a gene: 7. Germline CDR1 reads SGHKS; CDR2 reads YYEKEE (reference sequence). CDR3 length equals 14 residues. Symptom resolution, clearance, or two negative PCRs marked donors in Cohort 3 as recovered. Libraries were prepared by immunoSEQ multiplex PCR; TCRdb keeps only in-frame clonotypes and omits some of them. Of around 150,000 clones in the sample, over 70% are singletons; the top ten hold 10% to 15%.

This sequence was found in a woman in her sixties who had recovered from COVID-19. The chain combines TRBV5-5 with TRBJ2-5, with 10 nucleotides matching TRBD1. Input material: PBMCs or T cells enriched from blood (not recorded which). The CDR3 sequence: CASWDRGISETQYF. The CDR3 DNA reads TGTGCCAGCTGGGACAGGGGTATTTCAGAGACCCAGTACTTC.